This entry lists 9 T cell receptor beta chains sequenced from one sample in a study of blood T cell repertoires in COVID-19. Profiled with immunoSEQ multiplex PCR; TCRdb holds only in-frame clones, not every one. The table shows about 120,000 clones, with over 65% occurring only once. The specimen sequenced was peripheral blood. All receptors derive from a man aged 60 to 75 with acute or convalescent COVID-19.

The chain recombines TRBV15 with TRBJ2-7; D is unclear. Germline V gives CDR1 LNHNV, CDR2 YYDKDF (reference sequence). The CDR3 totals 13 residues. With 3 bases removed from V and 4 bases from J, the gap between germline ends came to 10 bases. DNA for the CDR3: TGTGCCACCAGCAGGGTAGCAGCATACGAGCAGTACTTC. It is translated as CATSRVAAYEQYF.

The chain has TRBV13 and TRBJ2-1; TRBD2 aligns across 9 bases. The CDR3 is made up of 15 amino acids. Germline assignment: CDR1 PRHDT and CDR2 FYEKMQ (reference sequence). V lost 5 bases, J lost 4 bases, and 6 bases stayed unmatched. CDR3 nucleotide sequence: TGTGCCAGCAGCGCCGGGACTAGCAGATACAATGAGCAGTTCTTC. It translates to CASSAGTSRYNEQFF.

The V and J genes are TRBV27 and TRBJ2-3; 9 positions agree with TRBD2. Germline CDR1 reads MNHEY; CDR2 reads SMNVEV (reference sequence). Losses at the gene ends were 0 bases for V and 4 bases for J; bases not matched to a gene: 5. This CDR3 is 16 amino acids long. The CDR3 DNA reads TGTGCCAGCAGTTTATCTAGCGGGAGAATTTCAGATACGCAGTATTTT. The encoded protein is CASSLSSGRISDTQYF.

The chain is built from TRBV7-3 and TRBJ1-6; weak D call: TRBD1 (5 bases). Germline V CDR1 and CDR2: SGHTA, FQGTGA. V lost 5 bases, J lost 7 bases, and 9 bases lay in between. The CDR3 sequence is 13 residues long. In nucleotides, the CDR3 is TGTGCCAGCAGCGGGGGAGGCAATTCACCCCTCCACTTT. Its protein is CASSGGGNSPLHF.

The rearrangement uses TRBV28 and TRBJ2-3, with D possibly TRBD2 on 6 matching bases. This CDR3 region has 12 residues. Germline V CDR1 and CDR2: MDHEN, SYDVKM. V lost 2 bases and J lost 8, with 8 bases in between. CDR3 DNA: TGTGCCAGCAGTTTAAGGGGAGGTACGCAGTATTTT. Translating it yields CASSLRGGTQYF.

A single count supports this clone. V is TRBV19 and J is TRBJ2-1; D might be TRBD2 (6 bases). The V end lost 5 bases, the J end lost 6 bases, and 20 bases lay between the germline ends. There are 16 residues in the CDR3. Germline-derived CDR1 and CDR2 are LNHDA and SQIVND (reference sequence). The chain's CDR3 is CASSPRDSFNPNEQFF. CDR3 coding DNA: TGTGCCAGTAGTCCCCGGGACTCCTTTAATCCCAATGAGCAGTTCTTC.

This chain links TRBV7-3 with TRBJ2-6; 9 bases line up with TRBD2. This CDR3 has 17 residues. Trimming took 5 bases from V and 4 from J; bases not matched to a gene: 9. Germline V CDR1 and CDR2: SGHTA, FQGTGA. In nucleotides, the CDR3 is TGTGCCAGCAGCCCCCACGCGGGGGGGTTGGGGGCCAACGTCCTGACTTTC. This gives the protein CASSPHAGGLGANVLTF.

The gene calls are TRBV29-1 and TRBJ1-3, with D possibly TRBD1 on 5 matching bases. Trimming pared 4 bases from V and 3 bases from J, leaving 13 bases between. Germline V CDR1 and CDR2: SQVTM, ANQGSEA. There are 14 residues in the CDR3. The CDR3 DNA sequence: TGCAGCGTTGTGTGGGGGGTCGGTGGAAACACCATATATTTT. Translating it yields CSVVWGVGGNTIYF. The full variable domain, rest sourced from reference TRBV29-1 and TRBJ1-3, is SAVISQKPSRDICQRGTSLTIQCQVDSQVTMMFWYRQQPGQSLTLIATANQGSEATYESGFVIDKFPISRPNLTFSTLTVSNMSPEDSSIYLCSVVWGVGGNTIYFGEGSWLTVV.

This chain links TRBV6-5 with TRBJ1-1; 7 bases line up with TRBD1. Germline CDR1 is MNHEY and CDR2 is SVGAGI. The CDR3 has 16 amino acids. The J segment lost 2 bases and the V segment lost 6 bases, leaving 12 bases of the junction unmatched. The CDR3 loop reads CASRYHRGGLNTEAFF. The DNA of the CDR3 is TGTGCCAGCAGGTACCACAGGGGTGGATTAAACACTGAAGCTTTCTTT.